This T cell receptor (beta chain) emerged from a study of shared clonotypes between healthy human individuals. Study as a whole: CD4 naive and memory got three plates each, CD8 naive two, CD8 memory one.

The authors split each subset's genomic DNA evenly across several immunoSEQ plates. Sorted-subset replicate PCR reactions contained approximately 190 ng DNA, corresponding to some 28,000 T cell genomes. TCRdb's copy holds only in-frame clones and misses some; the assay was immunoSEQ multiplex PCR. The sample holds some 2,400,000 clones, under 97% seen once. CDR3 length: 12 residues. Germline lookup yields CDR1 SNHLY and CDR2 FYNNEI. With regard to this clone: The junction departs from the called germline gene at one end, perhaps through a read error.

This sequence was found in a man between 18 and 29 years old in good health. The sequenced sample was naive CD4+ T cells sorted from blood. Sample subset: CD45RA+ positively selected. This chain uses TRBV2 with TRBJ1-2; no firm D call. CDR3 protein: CASSEAGVRSPF. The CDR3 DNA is TGTGCCAGCAGTGAAGCTGGGGTCCGCAGCCCCTTC. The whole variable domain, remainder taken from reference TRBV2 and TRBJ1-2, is EPEVTQTPSHQVTQMGQEVILRCVPISNHLYFYWYRQILGQKVEFLVSFYNNEISEKSEIFDDQFSVERPDGSNFTLKIRSTKLEDSAMYFCASSEAGVRSPFGSGTRLTVV.